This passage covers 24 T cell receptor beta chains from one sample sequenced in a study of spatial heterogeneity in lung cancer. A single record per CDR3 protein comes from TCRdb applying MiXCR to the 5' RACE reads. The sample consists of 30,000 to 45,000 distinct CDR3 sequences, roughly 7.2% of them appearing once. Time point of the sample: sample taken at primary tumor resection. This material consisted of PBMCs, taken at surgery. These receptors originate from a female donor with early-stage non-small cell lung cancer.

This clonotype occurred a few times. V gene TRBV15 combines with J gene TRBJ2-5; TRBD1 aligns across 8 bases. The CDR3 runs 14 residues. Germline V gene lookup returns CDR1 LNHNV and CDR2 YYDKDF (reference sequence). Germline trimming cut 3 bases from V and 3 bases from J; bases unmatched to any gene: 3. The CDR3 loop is CATSRDRAEETQYF. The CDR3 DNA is TGTGCCACCAGCAGGGACAGGGCAGAAGAGACCCAGTACTTC.

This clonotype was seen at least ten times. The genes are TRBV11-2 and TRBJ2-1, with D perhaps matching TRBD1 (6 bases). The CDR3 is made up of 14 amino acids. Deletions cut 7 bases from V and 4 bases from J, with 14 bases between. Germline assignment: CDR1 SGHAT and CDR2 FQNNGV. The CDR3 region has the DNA TGTGCCAGCATCCCCTTGGACAGTTACAATGAGCAGTTCTTC. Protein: CASIPLDSYNEQFF.

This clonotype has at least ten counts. The CDR3 protein is CASSTTAQETQYF. The CDR3 DNA reads as TGTGCCAGCAGCACTACAGCCCAAGAGACCCAGTACTTC. The chain is built from TRBV27 and TRBJ2-5; no clear D gene. The ends were cut back, 6 bases at V and 1 base at J, with 9 bases in the middle. CDR1 and CDR2 (germline): MNHEY, SMNVEV (reference sequence). The CDR3 is made up of 13 amino acids.

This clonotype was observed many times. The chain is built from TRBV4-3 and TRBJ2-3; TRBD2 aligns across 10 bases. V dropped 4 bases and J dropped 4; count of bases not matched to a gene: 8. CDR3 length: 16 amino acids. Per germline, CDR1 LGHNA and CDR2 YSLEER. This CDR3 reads CASSRLLAGAADTQYF. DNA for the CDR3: TGCGCCAGCAGCCGACTCCTAGCGGGAGCAGCAGATACGCAGTATTTT.

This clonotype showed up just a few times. CDR3 loop: CASSARIFDKNTEAFF. CDR3 nucleotide sequence: TGTGCCAGCAGCGCCCGCATCTTCGACAAGAACACTGAAGCTTTCTTT. The chain recombines TRBV2 with TRBJ1-1; D gene ambiguous. Looked up from germline, CDR1 is SNHLY and CDR2 is FYNNEI. The germline V and J ends were trimmed by 6 bases and 1 base, with 18 bases remaining between them. CDR3 length: 16 amino acids. The whole variable domain, filled in from reference TRBV2 and TRBJ1-1, reads EPEVTQTPSHQVTQMGQEVILRCVPISNHLYFYWYRQILGQKVEFLVSFYNNEISEKSEIFDDQFSVERPDGSNFTLKIRSTKLEDSAMYFCASSARIFDKNTEAFFGQGTRLTVV.

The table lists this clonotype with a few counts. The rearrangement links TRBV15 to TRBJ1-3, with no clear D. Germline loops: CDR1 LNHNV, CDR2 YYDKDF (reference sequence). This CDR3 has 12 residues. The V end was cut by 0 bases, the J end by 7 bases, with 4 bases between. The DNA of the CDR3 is TGTGCCACCAGCAGAGATTGGAACACCATATATTTT. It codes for CATSRDWNTIYF.

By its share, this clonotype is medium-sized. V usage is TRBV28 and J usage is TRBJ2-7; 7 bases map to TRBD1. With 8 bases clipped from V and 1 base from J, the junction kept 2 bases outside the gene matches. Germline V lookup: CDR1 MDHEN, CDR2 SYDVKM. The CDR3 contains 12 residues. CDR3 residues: CASGTESYEQYF. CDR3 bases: TGTGCCAGCGGGACAGAATCCTACGAGCAGTACTTC.

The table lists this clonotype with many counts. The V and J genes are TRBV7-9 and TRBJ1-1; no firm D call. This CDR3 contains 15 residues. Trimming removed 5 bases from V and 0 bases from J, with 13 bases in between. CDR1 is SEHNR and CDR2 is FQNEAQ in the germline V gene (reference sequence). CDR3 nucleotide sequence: TGTGCCAGCAGCCGACTTGACGTAATGAACACTGAAGCTTTCTTT. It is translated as CASSRLDVMNTEAFF.

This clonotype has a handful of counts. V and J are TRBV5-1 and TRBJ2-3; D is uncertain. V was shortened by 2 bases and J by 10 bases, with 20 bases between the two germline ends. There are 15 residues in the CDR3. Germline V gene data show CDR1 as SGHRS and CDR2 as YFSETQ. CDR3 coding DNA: TGCGCCAGCAGCTTTGCGACTCCCAATGCCACGGCGCAGTATTTT. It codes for CASSFATPNATAQYF.

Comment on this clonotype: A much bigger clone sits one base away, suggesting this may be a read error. The CDR3 sequence is CASSLDSREHSYEQYF. As DNA, the CDR3 is TGTGCCAGCAGCCTGGATAGCCGGGAGCACTCCTACGAGCAGTACTTC. The chain combines TRBV21-1 with TRBJ2-7; TRBD2 reflects the table's D call only, with no check against the DNA. TRBV21-1 is a recognized pseudogene. The CDR3 length is 16 residues.

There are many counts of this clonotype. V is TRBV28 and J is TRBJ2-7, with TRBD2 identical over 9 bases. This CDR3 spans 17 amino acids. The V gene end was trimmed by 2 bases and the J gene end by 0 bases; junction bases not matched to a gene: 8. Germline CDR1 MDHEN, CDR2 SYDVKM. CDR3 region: CASSLTVSGGSSYEQYF. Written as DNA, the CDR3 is TGTGCCAGCAGTTTAACAGTTAGCGGGGGAAGCTCCTACGAGCAGTACTTC.

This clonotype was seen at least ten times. This chain's CDR3 is CASSQVTAPPDNEQFF. In DNA form, the CDR3 reads TGTGCCAGCAGCCAAGTAACGGCCCCCCCGGACAATGAGCAGTTCTTC. The chain has TRBV3-1 and TRBJ2-1; D is ambiguous. The CDR3 has 16 amino acids. Germline CDR1 LGHDT, CDR2 YNNKEL (reference sequence). V gave up 1 base and J gave up 5 bases, with 15 bases separating them.

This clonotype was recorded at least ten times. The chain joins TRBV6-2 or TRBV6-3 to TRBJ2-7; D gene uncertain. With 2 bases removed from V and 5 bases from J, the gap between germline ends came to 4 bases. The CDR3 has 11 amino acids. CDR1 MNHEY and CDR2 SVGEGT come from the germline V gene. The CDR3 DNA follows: TGTGCCAGCAGTTACATGGACGAGCAGTACTTC. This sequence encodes CASSYMDEQYF.

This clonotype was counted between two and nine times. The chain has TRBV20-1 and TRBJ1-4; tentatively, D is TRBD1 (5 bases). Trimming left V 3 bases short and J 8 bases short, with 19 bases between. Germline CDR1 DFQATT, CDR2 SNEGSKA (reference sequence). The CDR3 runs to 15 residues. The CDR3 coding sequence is TGCAGTGCTAGTGGTGGTCGGGGGTTGACAGAAAAACTGTTTTTT. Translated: CSASGGRGLTEKLFF.

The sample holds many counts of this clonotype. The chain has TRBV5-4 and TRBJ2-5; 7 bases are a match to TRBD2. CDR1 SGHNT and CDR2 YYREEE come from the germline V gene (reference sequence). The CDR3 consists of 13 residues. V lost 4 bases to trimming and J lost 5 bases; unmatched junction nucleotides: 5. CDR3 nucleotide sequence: TGTGCCAGCAGCGGGAGGGCTGGGGAGACCCAGTACTTC. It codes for CASSGRAGETQYF.

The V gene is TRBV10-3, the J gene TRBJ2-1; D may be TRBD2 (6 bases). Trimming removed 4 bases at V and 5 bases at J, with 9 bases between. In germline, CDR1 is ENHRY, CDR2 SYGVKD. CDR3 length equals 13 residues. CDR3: CAISASGDNEQFF. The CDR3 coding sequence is TGTGCCATCAGTGCTTCGGGAGACAATGAGCAGTTCTTC.

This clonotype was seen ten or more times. CDR3 bases: TGCGCCAGCAGCCAAGATGAGGGACTAGCCTCGTTCTTC. Translation gives CASSQDEGLASFF. The V call is TRBV4-3, the J call TRBJ2-1; 9 nucleotides match TRBD2. The J segment lost 15 bases and the V segment lost 0 bases, leaving 6 bases of the junction unmatched. CDR1 and CDR2 (germline): LGHNA, YSLEER. The CDR3 extends over 13 amino acids.

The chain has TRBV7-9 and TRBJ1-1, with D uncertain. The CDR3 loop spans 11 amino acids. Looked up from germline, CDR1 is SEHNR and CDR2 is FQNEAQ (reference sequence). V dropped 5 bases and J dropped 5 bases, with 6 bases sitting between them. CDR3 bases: TGTGCCAGCAGCGTGGTGACTGAAGCTTTCTTT. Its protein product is CASSVVTEAFF.

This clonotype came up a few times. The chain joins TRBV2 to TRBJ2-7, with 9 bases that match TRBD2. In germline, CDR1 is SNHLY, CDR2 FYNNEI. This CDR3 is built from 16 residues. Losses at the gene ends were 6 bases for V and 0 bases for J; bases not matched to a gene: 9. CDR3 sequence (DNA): TGTGCCAGCAGGGATAATAGCGGGGGCCTCTCCTACGAGCAGTACTTC. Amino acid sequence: CASRDNSGGLSYEQYF.

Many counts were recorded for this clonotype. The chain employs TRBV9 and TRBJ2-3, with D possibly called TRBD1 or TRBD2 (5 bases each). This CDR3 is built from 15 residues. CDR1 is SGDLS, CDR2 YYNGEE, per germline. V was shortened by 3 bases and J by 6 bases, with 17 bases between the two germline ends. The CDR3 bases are TGTGCCAGCAGCGCCGAGGGACGTCGGGCGGATACGCAGTATTTT. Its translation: CASSAEGRRADTQYF.

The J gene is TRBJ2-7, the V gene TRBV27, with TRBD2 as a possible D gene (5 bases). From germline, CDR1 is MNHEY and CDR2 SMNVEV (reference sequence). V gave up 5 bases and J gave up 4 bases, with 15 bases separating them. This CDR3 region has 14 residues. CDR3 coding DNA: TGTGCCAGCAGTCCGCCGGGGTCGGAATACGAGCAGTACTTC. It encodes CASSPPGSEYEQYF.

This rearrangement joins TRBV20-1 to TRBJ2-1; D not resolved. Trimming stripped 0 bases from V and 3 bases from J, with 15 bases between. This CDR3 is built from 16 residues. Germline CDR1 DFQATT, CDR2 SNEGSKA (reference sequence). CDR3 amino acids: CSARDPADENYNEQFF. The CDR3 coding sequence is TGCAGTGCTAGAGATCCGGCGGATGAGAACTACAATGAGCAGTTCTTC.

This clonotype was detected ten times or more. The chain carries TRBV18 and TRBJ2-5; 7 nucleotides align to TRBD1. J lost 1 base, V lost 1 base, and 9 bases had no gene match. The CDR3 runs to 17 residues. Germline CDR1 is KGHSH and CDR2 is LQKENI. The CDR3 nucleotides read TGTGCCAGCTCACCACTTTCGACAGGGAGTAGCCAAGAGACCCAGTACTTC. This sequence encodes CASSPLSTGSSQETQYF.

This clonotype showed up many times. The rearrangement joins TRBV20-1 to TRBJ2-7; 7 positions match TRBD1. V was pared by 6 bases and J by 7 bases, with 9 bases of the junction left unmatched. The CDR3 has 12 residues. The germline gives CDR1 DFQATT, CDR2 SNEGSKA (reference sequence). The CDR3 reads CSANQGVGEQYF. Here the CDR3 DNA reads TGCAGTGCAAACCAGGGGGTCGGAGAGCAGTACTTC.